This T cell receptor (beta chain) was identified during a study of identical twins. The study's findings and limits: The authors noted that invariant MAIT and iNKT cells could partly confound zero-insertion analyses. The models systematically underestimated how much out-of-frame TCR alpha was shared in monozygotic twins. With abundant cord blood beta clonotypes, insertions were fewer; memory repertoires showed no such pattern.

TCRdb reanalysed the 5' RACE reads using MiXCR and keeps one entry per CDR3 protein. The table has 1.5 million to 2 million distinct CDR3 sequences, less than 40% seen once. About this clonotype itself: Its antigen is not known.

The CDR3 extends over 16 amino acids. Germline CDR1 SQVTM, CDR2 ANQGSEA. Trimming took off 5 bases at V and 2 bases at J, with 20 bases between the two ends. The specimen sequenced was cord blood. The receptor was derived from a newborn girl in good health. The chain combines TRBV29-1 with TRBJ2-3; D perhaps matches TRBD1 (6 bases). CDR3 amino acids: CSVQGGPGSPTDTQYF. CDR3 bases: TGCAGCGTTCAAGGGGGTCCAGGGTCCCCCACAGATACGCAGTATTTT.